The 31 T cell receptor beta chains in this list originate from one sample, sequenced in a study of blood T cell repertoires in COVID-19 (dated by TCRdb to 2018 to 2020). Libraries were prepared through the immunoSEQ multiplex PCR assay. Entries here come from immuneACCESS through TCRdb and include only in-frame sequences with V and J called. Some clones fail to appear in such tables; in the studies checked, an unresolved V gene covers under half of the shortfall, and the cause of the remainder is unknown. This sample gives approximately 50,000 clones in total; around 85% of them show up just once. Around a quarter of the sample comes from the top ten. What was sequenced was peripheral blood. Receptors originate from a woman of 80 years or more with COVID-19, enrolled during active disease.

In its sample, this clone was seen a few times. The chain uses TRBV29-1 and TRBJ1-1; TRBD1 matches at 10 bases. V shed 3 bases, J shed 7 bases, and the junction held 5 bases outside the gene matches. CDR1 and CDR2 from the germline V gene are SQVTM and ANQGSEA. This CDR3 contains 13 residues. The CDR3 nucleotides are TGCAGCGTTGAGACAGGGGGCCGGGGTGAAGCTTTCTTT. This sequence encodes CSVETGGRGEAFF. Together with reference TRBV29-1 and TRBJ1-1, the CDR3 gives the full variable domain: SAVISQKPSRDICQRGTSLTIQCQVDSQVTMMFWYRQQPGQSLTLIATANQGSEATYESGFVIDKFPISRPNLTFSTLTVSNMSPEDSSIYLCSVETGGRGEAFFGQGTRLTVV.

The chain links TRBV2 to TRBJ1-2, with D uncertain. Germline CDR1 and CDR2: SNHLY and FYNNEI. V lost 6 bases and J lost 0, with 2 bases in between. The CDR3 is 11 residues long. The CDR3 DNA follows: TGTGCCAGCAGCTCTAACTATGGCTACACCTTC. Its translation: CASSSNYGYTF.

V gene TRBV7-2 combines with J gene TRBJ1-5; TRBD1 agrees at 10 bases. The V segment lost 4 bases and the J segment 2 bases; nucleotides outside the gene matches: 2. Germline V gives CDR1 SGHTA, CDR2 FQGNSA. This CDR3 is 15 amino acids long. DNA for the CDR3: TGTGCCAGCAGCTGGGGGACAGGGGGCAATCAGCCCCAGCATTTT. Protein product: CASSWGTGGNQPQHF. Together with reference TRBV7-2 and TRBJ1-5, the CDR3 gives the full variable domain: GAGVSQSPSNKVTEKGKDVELRCDPISGHTALYWYRQSLGQGLEFLIYFQGNSAPDKSGLPSDRFSAERTGGSVSTLTIQRTQQEDSAVYLCASSWGTGGNQPQHFGDGTRLSIL.

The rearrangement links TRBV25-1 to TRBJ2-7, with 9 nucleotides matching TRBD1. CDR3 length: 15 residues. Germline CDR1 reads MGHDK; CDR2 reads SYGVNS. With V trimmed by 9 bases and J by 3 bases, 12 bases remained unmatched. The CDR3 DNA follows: TGTGCCAGAGATGCTCCAACAGGGGGCGGCTACGAGCAGTACTTC. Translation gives CARDAPTGGGYEQYF.

The CDR3 reads CASSPSPGYEQYF. CDR3 DNA: TGTGCCAGCAGCCCAAGTCCGGGCTACGAGCAGTACTTC. V and J are TRBV27 and TRBJ2-7; D gene ambiguous. This CDR3 comprises 13 residues. V was clipped by 6 bases and J by 3 bases, with 12 bases between them. Germline lookup yields CDR1 MNHEY and CDR2 SMNVEV (reference sequence).

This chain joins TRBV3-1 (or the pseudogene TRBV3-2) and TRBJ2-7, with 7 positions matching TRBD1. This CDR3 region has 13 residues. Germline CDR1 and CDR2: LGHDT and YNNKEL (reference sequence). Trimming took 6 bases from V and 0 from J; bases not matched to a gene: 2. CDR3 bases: TGTGCCAGCAGAGGGACAGCCTCCTACGAGCAGTACTTC. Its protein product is CASRGTASYEQYF.

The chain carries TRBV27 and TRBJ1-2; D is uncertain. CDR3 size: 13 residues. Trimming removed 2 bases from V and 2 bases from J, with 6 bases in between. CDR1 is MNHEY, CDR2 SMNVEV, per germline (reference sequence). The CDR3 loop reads CASSLRRNYGYTF. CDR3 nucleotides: TGTGCCAGCAGTTTAAGGCGGAACTATGGCTACACCTTC.

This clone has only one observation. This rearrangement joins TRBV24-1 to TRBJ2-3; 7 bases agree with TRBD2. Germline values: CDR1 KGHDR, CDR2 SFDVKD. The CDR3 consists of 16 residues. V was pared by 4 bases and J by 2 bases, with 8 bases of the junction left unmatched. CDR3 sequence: CATSEDSGTNTDTQYF. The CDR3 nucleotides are TGTGCCACCAGTGAAGACTCCGGGACTAACACAGATACGCAGTATTTT.

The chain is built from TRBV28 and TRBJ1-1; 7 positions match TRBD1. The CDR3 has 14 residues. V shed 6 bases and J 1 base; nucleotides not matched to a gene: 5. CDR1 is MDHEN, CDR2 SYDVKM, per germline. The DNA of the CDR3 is TGTGCCAGCAGGTGGACAGGCTGGAACACTGAAGCTTTCTTT. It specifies CASRWTGWNTEAFF.

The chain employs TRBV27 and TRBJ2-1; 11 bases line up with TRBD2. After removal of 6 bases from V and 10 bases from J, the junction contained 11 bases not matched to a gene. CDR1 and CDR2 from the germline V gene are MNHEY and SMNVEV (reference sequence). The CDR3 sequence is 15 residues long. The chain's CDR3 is CASSRTGTSGHEQFF. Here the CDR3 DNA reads TGTGCCAGCAGCCGCACCGGGACTAGCGGACACGAGCAGTTCTTC.

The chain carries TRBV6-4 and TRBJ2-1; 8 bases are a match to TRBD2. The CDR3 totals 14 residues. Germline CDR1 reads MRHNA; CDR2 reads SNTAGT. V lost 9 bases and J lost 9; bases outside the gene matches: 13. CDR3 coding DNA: TGTGCCAGTAAAGGGACTAGTAGTAGCCTTGAGCAGTTCTTC. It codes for CASKGTSSSLEQFF.

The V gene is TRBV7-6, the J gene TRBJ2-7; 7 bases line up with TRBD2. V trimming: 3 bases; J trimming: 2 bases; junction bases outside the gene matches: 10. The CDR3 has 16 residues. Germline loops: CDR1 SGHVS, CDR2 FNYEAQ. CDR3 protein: CASSFGGAGATYEQYF. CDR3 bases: TGTGCCAGCAGCTTTGGGGGTGCGGGAGCCACCTACGAGCAGTACTTC. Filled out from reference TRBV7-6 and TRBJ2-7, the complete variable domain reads GAGVSQSPRYKVTKRGQDVALRCDPISGHVSLYWYRQALGQGPEFLTYFNYEAQQDKSGLPNDRFSAERPEGSISTLTIQRTEQRDSAMYRCASSFGGAGATYEQYFGPGTRLTVT.

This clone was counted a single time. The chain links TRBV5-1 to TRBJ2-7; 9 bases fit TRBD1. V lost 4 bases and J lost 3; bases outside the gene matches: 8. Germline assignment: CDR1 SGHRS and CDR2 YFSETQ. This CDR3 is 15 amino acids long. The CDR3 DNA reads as TGCGCCAGCAGCCGACAGGGGGGCGAACACTACGAGCAGTACTTC. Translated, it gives CASSRQGGEHYEQYF.

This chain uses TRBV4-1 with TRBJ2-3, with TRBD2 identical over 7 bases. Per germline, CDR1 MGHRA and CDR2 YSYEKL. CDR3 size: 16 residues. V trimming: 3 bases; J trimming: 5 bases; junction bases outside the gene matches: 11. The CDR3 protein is CASSHRGGSGVDTQYF. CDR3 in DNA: TGCGCCAGCAGCCATCGAGGCGGGAGTGGGGTAGATACGCAGTATTTT.

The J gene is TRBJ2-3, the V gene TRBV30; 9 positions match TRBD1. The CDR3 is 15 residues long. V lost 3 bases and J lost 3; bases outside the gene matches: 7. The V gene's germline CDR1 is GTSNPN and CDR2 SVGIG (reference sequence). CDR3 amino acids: CAWSAGTGSTDTQYF. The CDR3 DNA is TGTGCCTGGAGCGCCGGGACAGGGAGTACAGATACGCAGTATTTT.

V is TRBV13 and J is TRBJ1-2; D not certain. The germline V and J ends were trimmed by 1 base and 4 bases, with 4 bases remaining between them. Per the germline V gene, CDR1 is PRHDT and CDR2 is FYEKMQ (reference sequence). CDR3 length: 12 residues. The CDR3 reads CASSLDSYGYTF. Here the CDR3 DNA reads TGTGCCAGCAGCTTAGACTCCTATGGCTACACCTTC.

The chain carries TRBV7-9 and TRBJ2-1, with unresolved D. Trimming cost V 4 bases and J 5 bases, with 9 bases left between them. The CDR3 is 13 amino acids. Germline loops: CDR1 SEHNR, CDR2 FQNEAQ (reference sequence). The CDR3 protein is CASSSPFDNEQFF. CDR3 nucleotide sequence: TGTGCCAGCAGCTCCCCCTTTGACAATGAGCAGTTCTTC.

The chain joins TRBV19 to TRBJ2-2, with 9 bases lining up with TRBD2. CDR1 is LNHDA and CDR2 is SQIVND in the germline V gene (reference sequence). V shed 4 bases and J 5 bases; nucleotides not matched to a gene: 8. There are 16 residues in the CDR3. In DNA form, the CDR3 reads TGTGCCAGTAGTACGCCCCATAGCGGGAGAACCGGGGAGCTGTTTTTT. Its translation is CASSTPHSGRTGELFF. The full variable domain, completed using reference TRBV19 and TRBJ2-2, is DGGITQSPKYLFRKEGQNVTLSCEQNLNHDAMYWYRQDPGQGLRLIYYSQIVNDFQKGDIAEGYSVSREKKESFPLTVTSAQKNPTAFYLCASSTPHSGRTGELFFGEGSRLTVL.

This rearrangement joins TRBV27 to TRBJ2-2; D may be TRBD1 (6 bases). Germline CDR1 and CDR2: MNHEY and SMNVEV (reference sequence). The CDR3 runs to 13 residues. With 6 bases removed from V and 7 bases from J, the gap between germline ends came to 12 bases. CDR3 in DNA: TGTGCCAGCAGCAACAGGGTCCACGGGGAGCTGTTTTTT. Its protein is CASSNRVHGELFF.

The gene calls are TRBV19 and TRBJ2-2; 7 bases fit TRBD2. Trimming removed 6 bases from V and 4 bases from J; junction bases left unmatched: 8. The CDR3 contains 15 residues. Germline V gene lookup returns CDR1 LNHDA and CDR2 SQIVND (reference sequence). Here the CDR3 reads CASSQIGGGTGELFF. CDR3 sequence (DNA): TGTGCCAGTAGCCAGATCGGCGGGGGCACCGGGGAGCTGTTTTTT.

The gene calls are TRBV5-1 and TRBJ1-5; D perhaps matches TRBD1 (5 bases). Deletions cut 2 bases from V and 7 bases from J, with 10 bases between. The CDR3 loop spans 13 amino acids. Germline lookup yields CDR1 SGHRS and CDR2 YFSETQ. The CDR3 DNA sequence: TGCGCCAGCAGCTTAGAAGGGGCCCAGCCCCAGCATTTT. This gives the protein CASSLEGAQPQHF.

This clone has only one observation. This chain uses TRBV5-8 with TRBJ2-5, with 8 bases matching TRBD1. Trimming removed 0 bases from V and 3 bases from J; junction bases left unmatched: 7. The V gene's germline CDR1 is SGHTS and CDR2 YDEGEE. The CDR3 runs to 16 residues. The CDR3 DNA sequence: TGTGCCAGCAGCTTGGGTCGTTGGGACAGGAAAGAGACCCAGTACTTC. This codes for CASSLGRWDRKETQYF.

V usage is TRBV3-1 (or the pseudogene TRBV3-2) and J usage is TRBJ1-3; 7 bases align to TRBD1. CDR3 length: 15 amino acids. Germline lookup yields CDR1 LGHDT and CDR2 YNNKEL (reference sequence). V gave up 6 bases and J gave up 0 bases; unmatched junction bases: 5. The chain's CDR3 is CASRPRTGSGNTIYF. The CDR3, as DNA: TGTGCCAGCAGACCCAGGACAGGCTCTGGAAACACCATATATTTT.

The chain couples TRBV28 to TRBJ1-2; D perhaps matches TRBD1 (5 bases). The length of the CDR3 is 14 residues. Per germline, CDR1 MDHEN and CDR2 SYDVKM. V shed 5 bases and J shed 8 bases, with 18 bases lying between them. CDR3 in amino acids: CASSGGTTRRGYTF. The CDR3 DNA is TGTGCCAGCAGTGGGGGGACCACAAGACGGGGCTACACCTTC.

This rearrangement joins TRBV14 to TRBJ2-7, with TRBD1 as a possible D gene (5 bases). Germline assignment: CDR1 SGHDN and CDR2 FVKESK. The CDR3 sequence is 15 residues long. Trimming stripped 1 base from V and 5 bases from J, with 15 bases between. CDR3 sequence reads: CASSQAPGFTHEQYF. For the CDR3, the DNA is TGTGCCAGCAGCCAAGCCCCAGGGTTTACCCACGAGCAGTACTTC.

The CDR3 loop is CASSMWGRQGTTDGYTF. In DNA form, the CDR3 reads TGTGCCAGTAGTATGTGGGGGCGACAGGGAACTACAGATGGCTACACCTTC. The gene calls are TRBV19 and TRBJ1-2; TRBD1 matches at 7 bases. Germline CDR1 LNHDA, CDR2 SQIVND (reference sequence). The CDR3 contains 17 residues. V gave up 3 bases and J gave up 6 bases; unmatched junction bases: 16. Full variable domain (remainder filled in from reference TRBV19 and TRBJ1-2): DGGITQSPKYLFRKEGQNVTLSCEQNLNHDAMYWYRQDPGQGLRLIYYSQIVNDFQKGDIAEGYSVSREKKESFPLTVTSAQKNPTAFYLCASSMWGRQGTTDGYTFGSGTRLTVV.

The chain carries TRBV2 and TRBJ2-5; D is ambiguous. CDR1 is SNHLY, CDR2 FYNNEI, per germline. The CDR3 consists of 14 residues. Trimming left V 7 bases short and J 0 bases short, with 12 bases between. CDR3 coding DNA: TGTGCCAGCACCGCCGGAGAGTACCAAGAGACCCAGTACTTC. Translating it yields CASTAGEYQETQYF.

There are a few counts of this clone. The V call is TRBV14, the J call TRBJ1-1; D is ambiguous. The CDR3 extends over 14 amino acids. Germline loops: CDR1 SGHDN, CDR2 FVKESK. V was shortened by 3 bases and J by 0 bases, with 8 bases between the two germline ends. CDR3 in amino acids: CASSHPGMNTEAFF. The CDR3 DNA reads TGTGCCAGCAGCCACCCGGGGATGAACACTGAAGCTTTCTTT.

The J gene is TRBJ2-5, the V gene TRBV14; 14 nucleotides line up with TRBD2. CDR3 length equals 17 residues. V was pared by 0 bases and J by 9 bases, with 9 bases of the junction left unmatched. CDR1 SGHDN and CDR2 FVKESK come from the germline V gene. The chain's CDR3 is CASSQESGLAGVRPQYF. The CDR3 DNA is TGTGCCAGCAGCCAAGAATCGGGACTAGCGGGAGTACGGCCCCAGTACTTC.

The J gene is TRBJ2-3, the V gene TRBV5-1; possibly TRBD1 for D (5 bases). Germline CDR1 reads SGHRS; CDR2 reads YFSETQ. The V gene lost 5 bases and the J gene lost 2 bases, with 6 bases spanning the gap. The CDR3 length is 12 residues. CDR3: CASRGVTDTQYF. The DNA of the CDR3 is TGCGCCAGCAGAGGGGTCACAGATACGCAGTATTTT. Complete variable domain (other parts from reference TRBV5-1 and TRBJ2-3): KAGVTQTPRYLIKTRGQQVTLSCSPISGHRSVSWYQQTPGQGLQFLFEYFSETQRNKGNFPGRFSGRQFSNSRSEMNVSTLELGDSALYLCASRGVTDTQYFGPGTRLTVL.

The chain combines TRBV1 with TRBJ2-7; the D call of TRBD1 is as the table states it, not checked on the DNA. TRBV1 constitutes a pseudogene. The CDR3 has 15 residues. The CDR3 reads CTSSQVFSLSYEQYF. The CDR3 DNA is TGCACCAGCAGCCAAGTCTTCAGTCTCTCCTACGAGCAGTACTTC.